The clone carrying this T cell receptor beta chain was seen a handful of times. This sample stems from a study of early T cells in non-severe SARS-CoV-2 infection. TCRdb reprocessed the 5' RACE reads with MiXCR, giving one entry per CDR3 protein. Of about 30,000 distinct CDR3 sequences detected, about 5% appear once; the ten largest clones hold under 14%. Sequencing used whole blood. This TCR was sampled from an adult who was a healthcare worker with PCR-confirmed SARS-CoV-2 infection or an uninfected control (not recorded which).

For the CDR3, the DNA is TGTGCCAGCAGCGCGCCCGGGACTCCCGGAGATACGCAGTATTTT. Translating it yields CASSAPGTPGDTQYF. The chain is built from TRBV9 and TRBJ2-3; a weak D match, TRBD2 (6 bases). The CDR3 length is 15 residues. V gave up 3 bases and J gave up 5 bases, with 16 bases separating them. The germline V gene encodes CDR1 SGDLS and CDR2 YYNGEE.